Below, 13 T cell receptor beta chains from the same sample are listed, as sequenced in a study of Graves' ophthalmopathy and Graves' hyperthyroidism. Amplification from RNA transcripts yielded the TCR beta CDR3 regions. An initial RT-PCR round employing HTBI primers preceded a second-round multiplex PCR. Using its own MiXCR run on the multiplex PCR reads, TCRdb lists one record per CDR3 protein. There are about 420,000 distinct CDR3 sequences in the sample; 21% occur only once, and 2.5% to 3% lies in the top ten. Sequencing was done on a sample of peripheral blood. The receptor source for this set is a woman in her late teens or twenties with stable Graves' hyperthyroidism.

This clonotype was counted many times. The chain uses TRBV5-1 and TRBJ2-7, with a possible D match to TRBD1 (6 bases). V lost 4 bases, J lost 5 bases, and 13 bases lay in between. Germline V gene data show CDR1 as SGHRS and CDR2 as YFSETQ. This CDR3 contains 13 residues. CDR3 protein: CASSTRGANEQYF. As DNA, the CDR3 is TGCGCCAGCAGCACCAGGGGCGCCAACGAGCAGTACTTC.

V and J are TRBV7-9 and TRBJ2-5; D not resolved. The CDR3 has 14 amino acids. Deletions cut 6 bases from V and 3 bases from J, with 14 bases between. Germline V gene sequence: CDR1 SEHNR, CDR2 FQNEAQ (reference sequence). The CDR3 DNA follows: TGTGCCAGCAGACCGATAGGCTTCGAAGAGACCCAGTACTTC. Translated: CASRPIGFEETQYF. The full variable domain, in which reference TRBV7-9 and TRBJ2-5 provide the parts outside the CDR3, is DTGVSQNPRHKITKRGQNVTFRCDPISEHNRLYWYRQTLGQGPEFLTYFQNEAQLEKSRLLSDRFSAERPKGSFSTLEIQRTEQGDSAMYLCASRPIGFEETQYFGPGTRLLVL.

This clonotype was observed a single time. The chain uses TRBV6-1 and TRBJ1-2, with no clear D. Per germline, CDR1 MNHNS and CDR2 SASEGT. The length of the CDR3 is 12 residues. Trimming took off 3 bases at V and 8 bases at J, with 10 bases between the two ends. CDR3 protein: CASSDRLGGYTF. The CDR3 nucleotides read TGTGCCAGCAGTGACAGGCTTGGCGGCTACACCTTC.

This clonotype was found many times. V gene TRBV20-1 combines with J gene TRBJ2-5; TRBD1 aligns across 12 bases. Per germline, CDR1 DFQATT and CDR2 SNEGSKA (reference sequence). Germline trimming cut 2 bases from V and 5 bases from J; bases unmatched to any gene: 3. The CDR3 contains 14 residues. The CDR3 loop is CSARNGTGGETQYF. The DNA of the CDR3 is TGCAGTGCTAGAAACGGGACAGGGGGCGAGACCCAGTACTTC.

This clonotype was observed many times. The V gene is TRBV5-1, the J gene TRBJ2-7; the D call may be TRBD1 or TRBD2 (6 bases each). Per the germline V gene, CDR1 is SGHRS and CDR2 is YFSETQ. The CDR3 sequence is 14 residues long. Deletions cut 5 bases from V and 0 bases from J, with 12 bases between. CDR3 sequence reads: CASRRDIRSYEQYF. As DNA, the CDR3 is TGCGCCAGCAGGCGGGACATACGCTCCTACGAGCAGTACTTC.

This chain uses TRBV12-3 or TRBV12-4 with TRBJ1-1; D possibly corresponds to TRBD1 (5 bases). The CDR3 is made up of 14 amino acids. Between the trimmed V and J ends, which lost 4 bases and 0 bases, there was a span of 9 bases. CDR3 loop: CASSWQGLNTEAFF. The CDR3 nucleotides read TGTGCCAGCAGTTGGCAGGGTCTGAACACTGAAGCTTTCTTT.

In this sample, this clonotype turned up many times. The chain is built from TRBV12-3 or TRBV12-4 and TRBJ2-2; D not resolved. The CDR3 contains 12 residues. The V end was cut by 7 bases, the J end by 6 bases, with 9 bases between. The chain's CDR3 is CASTPTAGELFF. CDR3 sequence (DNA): TGTGCCAGCACCCCTACGGCCGGGGAGCTGTTTTTT.

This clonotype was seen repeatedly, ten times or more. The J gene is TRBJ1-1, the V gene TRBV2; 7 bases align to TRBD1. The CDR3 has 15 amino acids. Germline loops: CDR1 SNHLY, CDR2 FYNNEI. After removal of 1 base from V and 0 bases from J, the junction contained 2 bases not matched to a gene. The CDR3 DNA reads TGTGCCAGCAGTGAAGAGGGACAGCTGAACACTGAAGCTTTCTTT. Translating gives CASSEEGQLNTEAFF.

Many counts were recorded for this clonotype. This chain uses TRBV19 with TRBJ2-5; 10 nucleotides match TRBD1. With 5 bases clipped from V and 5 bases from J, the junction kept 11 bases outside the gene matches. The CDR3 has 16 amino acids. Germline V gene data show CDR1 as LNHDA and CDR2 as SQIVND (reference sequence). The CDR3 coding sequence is TGTGCCAGTAGTGTTAGTGGACAGGGGGGTTTTGAGACCCAGTACTTC. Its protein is CASSVSGQGGFETQYF.

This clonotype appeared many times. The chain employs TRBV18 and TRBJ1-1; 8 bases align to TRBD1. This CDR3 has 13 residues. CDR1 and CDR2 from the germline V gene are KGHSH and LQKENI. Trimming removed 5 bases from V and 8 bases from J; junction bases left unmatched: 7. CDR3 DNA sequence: TGTGCCAGCTCATCCGGACAGGGCGGCGAAGCTTTCTTT. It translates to CASSSGQGGEAFF.

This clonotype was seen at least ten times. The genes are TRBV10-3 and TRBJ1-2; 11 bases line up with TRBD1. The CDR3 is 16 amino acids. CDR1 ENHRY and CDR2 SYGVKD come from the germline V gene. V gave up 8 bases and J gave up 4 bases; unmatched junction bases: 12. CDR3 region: CAIRWTGGSRIYGYTF. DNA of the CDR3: TGTGCCATCCGCTGGACAGGGGGCTCTAGGATCTATGGCTACACCTTC.

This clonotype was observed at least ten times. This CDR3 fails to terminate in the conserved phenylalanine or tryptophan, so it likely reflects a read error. The CDR3 spells CASRNEVRAFS. The CDR3 DNA is TGCGCCAGCCGCAATGAAGTAAGGGCTTTCTCT. This chain uses TRBV5-1 with TRBJ1-1; D gene ambiguous. The V gene lost 7 bases and the J gene lost 11 bases, with 15 bases spanning the gap. Germline CDR1 and CDR2: SGHRS and YFSETQ. CDR3 length: 11 residues.

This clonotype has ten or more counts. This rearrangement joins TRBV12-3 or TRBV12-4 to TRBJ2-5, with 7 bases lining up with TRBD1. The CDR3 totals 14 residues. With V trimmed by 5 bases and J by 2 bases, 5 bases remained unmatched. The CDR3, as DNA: TGTGCCAGCAGTACCCAGACAGGGCAAGAGACCCAGTACTTC. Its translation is CASSTQTGQETQYF.